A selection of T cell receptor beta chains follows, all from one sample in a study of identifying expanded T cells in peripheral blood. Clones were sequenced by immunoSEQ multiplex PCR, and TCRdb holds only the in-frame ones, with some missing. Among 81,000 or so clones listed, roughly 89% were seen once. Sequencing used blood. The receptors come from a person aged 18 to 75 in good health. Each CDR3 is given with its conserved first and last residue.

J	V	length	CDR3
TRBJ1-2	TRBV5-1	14	CASSATTGSYGYTF
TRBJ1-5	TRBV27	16	CASSLKGEYSNQPQHF
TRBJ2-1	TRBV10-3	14	CATLAGLSYNEQFF
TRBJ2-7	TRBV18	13	CASSPGHRYEQYF
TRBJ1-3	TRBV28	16	CASSLPQGTGGNTIYF
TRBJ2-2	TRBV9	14	CASSARMSAGELFF
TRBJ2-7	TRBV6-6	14	CASSRPGQGYEQYF
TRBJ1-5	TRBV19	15	CASSIVPGSNQPQHF
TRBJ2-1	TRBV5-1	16	CASSLGSAGTYNEQFF
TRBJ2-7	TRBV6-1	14	CASSDRDRGHEQYF
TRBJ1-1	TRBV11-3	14	CASSPGTVNTEAFF
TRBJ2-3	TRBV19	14	CASSPQGSTDTQYF
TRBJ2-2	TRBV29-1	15	CSVTKTSGSTGELFF
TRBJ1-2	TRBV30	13	CAWSEDSFYGYTF
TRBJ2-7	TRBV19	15	CASSIDVGTGKEQYF
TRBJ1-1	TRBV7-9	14	CASSSFRGRPEAFF
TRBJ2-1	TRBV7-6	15	CASSWSESPHNEQFF
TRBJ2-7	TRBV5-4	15	CASSLRSRAVYEQYF
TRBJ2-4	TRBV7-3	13	CASSPPDKNIQYF
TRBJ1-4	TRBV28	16	CASSPRAASTNEKLFF
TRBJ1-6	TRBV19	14	CASTDRTVNSPLHF
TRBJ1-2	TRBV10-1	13	CASSDGGWYGYTF
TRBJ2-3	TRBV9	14	CASSPGQATDTQYF
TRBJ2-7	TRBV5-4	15	CASSLGAGELYEQYF
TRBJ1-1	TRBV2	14	CASSRTLLNTEAFF
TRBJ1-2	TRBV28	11	CASSSSYGYTF
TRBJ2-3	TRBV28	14	CASRAWQGTDTQYF
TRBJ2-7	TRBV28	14	CASSSGGGLYEQYF
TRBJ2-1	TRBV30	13	CASSGDPYNEQFF
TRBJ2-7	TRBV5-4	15	CASSLDRGSSYEQYF
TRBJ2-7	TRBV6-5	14	CASSYTQTTNEQYF
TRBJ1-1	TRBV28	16	CASSLDFDRMNTEAFF
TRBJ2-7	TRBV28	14	CASSRTSGAYEQYF
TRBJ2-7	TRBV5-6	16	CASSLERLAGRYEQYF
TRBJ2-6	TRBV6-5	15	CASRQQGYGANVLTF
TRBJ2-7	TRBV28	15	CASTLWAGSVIEQYF
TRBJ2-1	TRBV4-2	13	CASSPDQSNEQFF
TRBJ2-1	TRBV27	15	CASRGLAGHENEQFF
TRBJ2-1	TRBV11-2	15	CASSLVGGLSNEQFF
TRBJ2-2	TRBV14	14	CASSLGQNTGELFF
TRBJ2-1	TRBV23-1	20	CASSQSGKREGLPRGNEQFF
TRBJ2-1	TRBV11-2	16	CASRGWADRAYNEQFF
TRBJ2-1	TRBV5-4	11	CASSSEIEQFF
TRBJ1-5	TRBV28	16	CASSRNVGGEGQPQHF
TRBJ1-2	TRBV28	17	CASSQTGEAPPNYGYTF
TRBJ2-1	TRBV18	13	CASSPAGFGEQFF